Below are 15 T cell receptor beta chains sequenced from a single sample in a study of tumor and adjacent non-tumor tissue in lung cancer (dated by TCRdb to 2016 to 2018). RNA was isolated from bulk, unsorted tissue, and RNA quality was assessed with a NanoDrop ND-1000 and an Agilent 2100. Normal lung samples were distant non-tumor tissue taken more than 3 cm from the tumor edge. Library prep was done by multiplex PCR. Sequencing instrument: Illumina HiSeq 2500. TCRbeta libraries were constructed through three rounds of nested PCR with primers (Table S4) according to protocols adapted from ARM-PCR. The public sequencing data were trimmed at Q25 with fastp and processed into clonotypes with MiXCR by TCRdb, which kept only in-frame beta chains. Each CDR3 protein appears once, grouped with its most common genes and DNA. In all, the sample holds some 80,000 distinct CDR3 sequences, and less than 85% of those were seen once. The ten top clones hold around 40% of the sample.

What was sequenced was distant non-tumor lung tissue. The source is a man aged 70-80 years with non-small cell lung cancer.

Details on this clonotype: One end of the junction does not line up with germline, which may come from a read error. CDR3 bases: TGTGCCAGCAGCCGAACAGGGGATCATATTTCACCCCTTCACTTT. Translation gives CASSRTGDHISPLHF. V is TRBV5-4 and J is TRBJ1-6; 7 positions agree with TRBD1. CDR1 is SGHNT, CDR2 YYREEE, per germline (reference sequence). The CDR3 consists of 15 residues.

Regarding this clonotype: One base away lies a much larger clone, so this may be a sequencing read error. The J gene is TRBJ1-1, the V gene TRBV7-9, with D possibly matching TRBD1 (6 bases). From germline, CDR1 is SEHNR and CDR2 FQNEAQ (reference sequence). This CDR3 has 13 residues. The germline V and J ends were trimmed by 7 bases and 5 bases, with 14 bases remaining between them. For the CDR3, the DNA is TGTGCCAGCAACTGGGGACAAGAGACTGAAGCTTTCTTT. Translated, it gives CASNWGQETEAFF.

This clonotype was detected many times. V gene TRBV7-3 combines with J gene TRBJ2-3, with D maybe TRBD2 (6 bases). This CDR3 spans 15 amino acids. Trimming removed 7 bases at V and 4 bases at J, with 18 bases between. CDR1 is SGHTA, CDR2 FQGTGA, per germline. In DNA, the CDR3 is TGTGCCAGCAAAAAAACAGGTAGCGGAGCAGATACGCAGTATTTT. As protein: CASKKTGSGADTQYF. The full variable domain, rest sourced from reference TRBV7-3 and TRBJ2-3, is GAGVSQTPSNKVTEKGKYVELRCDPISGHTALYWYRQSLGQGPEFLIYFQGTGAADDSGLPNDRFFAVRPEGSVSTLKIQRTERGDSAVYLCASKKTGSGADTQYFGPGTRLTVL.

V is TRBV6-1 and J is TRBJ1-1; 10 bases line up with TRBD1. V lost 2 bases to trimming and J lost 9 bases; unmatched junction nucleotides: 12. This CDR3 has 16 amino acids. Germline lookup yields CDR1 MNHNS and CDR2 SASEGT. The CDR3 DNA reads TGTGCCAGCAGTGAAAGTTCCGGGACAGGGGCCATTAAAGCTTTCTTT. It specifies CASSESSGTGAIKAFF.

This clonotype was found many times. The chain joins TRBV4-2 to TRBJ1-5; unclear D gene. V shed 1 base and J shed 4 bases, with 5 bases lying between them. The CDR3 extends over 13 amino acids. Per the germline V gene, CDR1 is LGHNA and CDR2 is YNFKEQ. DNA for the CDR3: TGTGCCAGCAGCCAAGGCTTAAATCAGCCCCAGCATTTT. This translates into CASSQGLNQPQHF.

Points on this clonotype: One junction end disagrees with the germline gene, perhaps due to a read error. The chain combines TRBV4-1 with TRBJ2-5, with D hard to call. Germline assignment: CDR1 MGHRA and CDR2 YSYEKL. The CDR3 is 15 amino acids. For the CDR3, the DNA is TGTACCAGCTACCAAGTTCTTCAGCGCAAGGAGACCCAGTACTTC. Its translation: CTSYQVLQRKETQYF.

Comments on this clonotype: A read error may produce the germline difference seen at one junction end. J is TRBJ1-5 and V is TRBV19, with a weak D call TRBD1 (6 bases). This CDR3 has 14 residues. Looked up from germline, CDR1 is LNHDA and CDR2 is SQIVND (reference sequence). In nucleotides, the CDR3 is TGTGCCATTAGTGACACAGGGATTGGTCAGCCCCATCATTTT. It is translated as CAISDTGIGQPHHF.

This clonotype has only one observation. The rearrangement uses TRBV11-2 and TRBJ2-3; tentatively, D is TRBD2 (6 bases). The CDR3 contains 14 residues. CDR1 SGHAT and CDR2 FQNNGV come from the germline V gene. The CDR3 spells CTSSSQWFSDTQYF. As DNA, the CDR3 is TGTACTAGCAGCTCACAGTGGTTCTCAGATACGCAGTATTTT.

Remarks on this clonotype: A read error is likely, as this CDR3 ends without the conserved phenylalanine or tryptophan. This chain links TRBV29-1 with TRBJ2-5; tentative D call: TRBD1 (6 bases). This CDR3 is built from 16 residues. CDR1 is SQVTM, CDR2 ANQGSEA, per germline. The CDR3 reads CSAKPYLQTGQEAQYI. In DNA, the CDR3 is TGCAGCGCCAAGCCCTACCTTCAGACAGGTCAAGAGGCCCAGTACATC.

As DNA, the CDR3 is TGTGCCAGCAGCCCCAACAGGGGCCCCCCATCCTACAATGAGCAGTTCTTC. Its protein product is CASSPNRGPPSYNEQFF. The rearrangement joins TRBV7-9 to TRBJ2-1; 7 nucleotides align to TRBD1. In germline, CDR1 is SEHNR, CDR2 FQNEAQ (reference sequence). Trimming took 5 bases from V and 1 from J; bases not matched to a gene: 11. The CDR3 runs 17 residues.

This clonotype has more than one count but fewer than ten. The chain joins TRBV20-1 to TRBJ2-2; D may be TRBD2 (5 bases). V dropped 6 bases and J dropped 1 base, with 12 bases sitting between them. This CDR3 contains 14 residues. In germline, CDR1 is DFQATT, CDR2 SNEGSKA (reference sequence). The CDR3 DNA reads TGCAGTGCCCACGGCGAGGGGAACACCGGGGAGCTGTTTTTT. This codes for CSAHGEGNTGELFF.

Ten or more counts support this clonotype. This chain links TRBV5-4 with TRBJ2-1; 10 bases map to TRBD2. CDR1 is SGHNT and CDR2 is YYREEE in the germline V gene (reference sequence). The CDR3 covers 17 residues. The V gene end was trimmed by 2 bases and the J gene end by 4 bases; junction bases not matched to a gene: 9. The CDR3 protein is CASSLKAWTSGYNEQFF. Here the CDR3 DNA reads TGTGCCAGCAGCTTAAAGGCGTGGACTAGCGGTTACAATGAGCAGTTCTTC.

As regards this clonotype: The junction and the germline gene differ at one end; a read error may be behind it. The chain uses TRBV11-3 and TRBJ2-1; the D call may be TRBD1 or TRBD2 (5 bases each). The CDR3 spans 16 residues. Germline loops: CDR1 SGHNT, CDR2 YENEEA. The CDR3 nucleotides are TGTACCAGGAGCTTGGCCTCCGGGACGGCCTACAATGAGCAGTTCTTC. As protein: CTRSLASGTAYNEQFF. Full variable domain (rest looked up from reference TRBV11-3 and TRBJ2-1): EAGVVQSPRYKIIEKKQPVAFWCNPISGHNTLYWYLQNLGQGPELLIRYENEEAVDDSQLPKDRFSAERLKGVDSTLKIQPAELGDSAVYLCTRSLASGTAYNEQFFGPGTRLTVL.

On this clonotype itself: Given the absence of the conserved phenylalanine or tryptophan at the CDR3 end, a read error is likely. J is TRBJ2-5 and V is TRBV4-1; D remains unclear. This CDR3 has 15 amino acids. Germline loops: CDR1 MGHRA, CDR2 YSYEKL. In DNA, the CDR3 is TGCGCCAGCAGCCAAGTTCTTCAGCGCAAAGAGGCCCAGTACTTA. This sequence encodes CASSQVLQRKEAQYL.

As concerns this clonotype: The CDR3 end shows no conserved phenylalanine or tryptophan, and so a read error is likely. The chain joins TRBV12-3 or TRBV12-4 to TRBJ2-7; tentatively, D is TRBD1 (5 bases). The CDR3 runs 16 residues. Trimming cost V 5 bases and J 9 bases, with 26 bases left between them. The CDR3 spells CASSQAGPRGTYRQYS. CDR3 nucleotides: TGTGCCAGCAGTCAGGCAGGGCCTAGGGGTACTTACAGGCAGTACTCC.